The rows below give T cell receptor beta chains drawn from one sample of a study of T cell changes during pregnancy in multiple sclerosis. Libraries were prepared by immunoSEQ multiplex PCR; TCRdb keeps only in-frame clonotypes and omits some of them. Altogether over 90,000 clones are present, under 95% being singletons, with the ten largest covering almost 1%. The source was peripheral blood, collected after pregnancy. These receptors were taken from a female donor with multiple sclerosis, enrolled in a pregnancy study. Both conserved end residues are part of each CDR3. The D gene is left open where the match is weak. Size values are once, few and many counts, or a class for expanded clones, and some rows have none.

CDR3aa,CDR3nt,abundance,d_gene,v_gene,j_gene
CASSNSGRWNEQFF,TGTGCCAGCAGTAACTCCGGGAGATGGAATGAGCAGTTCTTC,NA,NA,TRBV27,TRBJ2-1
CASSLGIGETQYF,TGTGCCAGCAGCTTGGGCATCGGAGAGACCCAGTACTTC,NA,NA,TRBV5-4,TRBJ2-5
CASSPDSPLQETQYF,TGTGCCAGCAGCCCGGACAGTCCCCTCCAAGAGACCCAGTACTTC,once,NA,TRBV5-6,TRBJ2-5
CASSQDQGDPFYGYTF,TGCGCCAGCAGCCAAGATCAAGGAGACCCTTTCTATGGCTACACCTTC,NA,NA,TRBV4-3,TRBJ1-2
CASSEGTANQPQHF,TGTGCCAGCAGTGAAGGGACAGCCAATCAGCCCCAGCATTTT,NA,NA,TRBV6-1,TRBJ1-5
CASSYDRVNYGYTF,TGTGCCAGCAGTTACGACAGGGTTAACTATGGCTACACCTTC,NA,TRBD1,TRBV6-5,TRBJ1-2
CASSLTASNTGELFF,TGCGCCAGCAGCTTGACAGCTTCTAACACCGGGGAGCTGTTTTTT,NA,NA,TRBV5-1,TRBJ2-2
CASERGEQFF,TGTGCCAGTGAGCGCGGTGAGCAGTTCTTC,NA,NA,TRBV19,TRBJ2-1
CASSYSGAIYNEQFF,TGTGCCAGCAGTTACTCTGGGGCCATATACAATGAGCAGTTCTTC,NA,NA,TRBV6-5,TRBJ2-1
CASSPGLIQGSGEQYF,TGTGCCAGCTCACCGGGTCTAATACAGGGTTCGGGCGAGCAGTACTTC,NA,NA,TRBV18,TRBJ2-7
CASSLDRVSTDTQYF,TGCGCCAGCAGCCTTGACAGGGTCAGCACAGATACGCAGTATTTT,NA,TRBD1,TRBV4-1,TRBJ2-3
CAISDPGTPTTGELFF,TGTGCCATCAGTGACCCCGGGACACCTACCACCGGGGAGCTGTTTTTT,once,NA,TRBV10-3,TRBJ2-2
CASSQDGSLTAGGRETQYF,TGTGCCAGCAGCCAAGATGGATCCCTTACGGCGGGAGGGCGGGAGACCCAGTACTTC,NA,TRBD2,TRBV4-2,TRBJ2-5
CASSPRLAGVHEQYF,TGTGCCAGCAGCCCCCGACTAGCGGGAGTGCACGAGCAGTACTTC,NA,TRBD2,TRBV9,TRBJ2-7
CASSPREPGAPYEQYF,TGTGCCAGCAGCCCGCGAGAACCAGGGGCTCCCTACGAGCAGTACTTC,NA,NA,TRBV14,TRBJ2-7
CASSSEGAPLDTQYF,TGTGCCAGCAGCTCAGAAGGGGCCCCCCTGGATACGCAGTATTTT,NA,NA,TRBV5-6,TRBJ2-3
CAISGQKAYNEQFF,TGTGCCATCAGTGGACAAAAAGCATACAATGAGCAGTTCTTC,NA,NA,TRBV10-3,TRBJ2-1
CASSFPRGGGFNEQFF,TGTGCCAGCAGCTTCCCCCGGGGAGGGGGGTTCAATGAGCAGTTCTTC,NA,NA,TRBV5-4,TRBJ2-1
CSAGTGGMNEQFF,TGCAGCGCCGGGACAGGGGGCATGAATGAGCAGTTCTTC,NA,TRBD1,TRBV29-1,TRBJ2-1
CASSPLTGELFF,TGCGCCAGCAGCCCCCTGACCGGGGAGCTGTTTTTT,NA,NA,TRBV4-1,TRBJ2-2
CARTSGGALDTEAFF,TGTGCCAGAACATCGGGGGGTGCGCTCGACACTGAAGCTTTCTTT,NA,NA,TRBV30,TRBJ1-1
CAWSVGGANQPQHF,TGTGCCTGGTCCGTTGGGGGGGCGAACCAGCCCCAGCATTTT,NA,NA,TRBV30,TRBJ1-5
CASTRTTEQFF,TGCGCCAGCACAAGGACAACTGAGCAGTTCTTC,NA,NA,TRBV5-1,TRBJ2-1
CASSLTGEGGYTF,TGCGCCAGCAGCTTGACAGGGGAAGGTGGCTACACCTTC,NA,TRBD1,TRBV5-1,TRBJ1-2
CASSQVRSGRNNNEQFF,TGCGCCAGCAGCCAAGTTCGGAGCGGGAGGAACAACAATGAGCAGTTCTTC,NA,TRBD2,TRBV4-1,TRBJ2-1
CASSLVGRGQGETQYF,TGTGCCAGCAGCCTGGTTGGCAGGGGGCAGGGAGAGACCCAGTACTTC,once,TRBD1,TRBV5-4,TRBJ2-5
CASRQQGINTEAFF,TGTGCCAGTAGACAACAGGGGATCAACACTGAAGCTTTCTTT,once,TRBD1,TRBV19,TRBJ1-1
CASRERGYESYEQYF,TGTGCCAGCAGAGAAAGGGGGTATGAATCCTACGAGCAGTACTTC,NA,NA,TRBV2,TRBJ2-7
CASSPNRGRRSNQPQHF,TGTGCCAGCAGCCCGAACAGGGGGCGCCGGAGCAATCAGCCCCAGCATTTT,NA,TRBD1,TRBV5-5,TRBJ1-5
CASSGDFTRNTEAFF,TGTGCCAGCAGCGGAGACTTTACAAGGAACACTGAAGCTTTCTTT,NA,NA,TRBV9,TRBJ1-1
CASSQGVPYRDKEQYF,TGTGCCAGCAGCCAAGGAGTTCCATACAGGGACAAGGAGCAGTACTTC,once,NA,TRBV14,TRBJ2-7
CASSPLYDNEQFF,TGTGCCAGCAGTCCACTGTACGACAATGAGCAGTTCTTC,NA,NA,TRBV27,TRBJ2-1
CSAHGDNEQFF,TGCAGTGCCCACGGGGACAATGAGCAGTTCTTC,NA,NA,TRBV20-1,TRBJ2-1
CAWSPGGANVLTF,TGTGCCTGGAGCCCGGGAGGGGCCAACGTCCTGACTTTC,NA,NA,TRBV30,TRBJ2-6
CASSFQKDFNYGYTF,TGTGCCAGCAGCTTCCAGAAGGACTTTAACTATGGCTACACCTTC,NA,NA,TRBV13,TRBJ1-2
CASSLDAGELFF,TGTGCCAGCAGCTTAGACGCGGGGGAGCTGTTTTTT,once,NA,TRBV7-9,TRBJ2-2
CASSRTQGRTEAFF,TGTGCCAGCAGTCGTACACAGGGAAGGACTGAAGCTTTCTTT,few,NA,TRBV27,TRBJ1-1
CASSPSTGGFTEAFF,TGTGCCAGCTCACCATCAACAGGGGGATTCACTGAAGCTTTCTTT,NA,TRBD1,TRBV18,TRBJ1-1
CASSLGQGPYEQYF,TGTGCCAGCAGTTTGGGACAGGGACCCTACGAGCAGTACTTC,NA,TRBD1,TRBV27,TRBJ2-7
CASSFDRGTEAFF,TGTGCCAGCAGCTTCGACAGGGGTACTGAAGCTTTCTTT,NA,TRBD1,TRBV9,TRBJ1-1
CASSLGTPEGETQYF,TGTGCCAGCAGTTTAGGGACACCCGAGGGGGAGACCCAGTACTTC,NA,NA,TRBV27,TRBJ2-5
CASSQDHSPNTGELFF,TGTGCCAGCAGCCAAGATCACAGCCCTAACACCGGGGAGCTGTTTTTT,NA,NA,TRBV4-2,TRBJ2-2
CASSFGQGLDYGYTF,TGTGCCAGCAGCTTCGGACAGGGTCTCGACTATGGCTACACCTTC,NA,TRBD1,TRBV7-9,TRBJ1-2
CASSASRGLGETQYF,TGTGCCAGCAGTGCATCCAGAGGGTTAGGAGAGACCCAGTACTTC,NA,NA,TRBV6-6,TRBJ2-5
CASSLTGGGSGTTDTQYF,TGTGCCAGCAGCTTAACGGGGGGGGGAAGCGGGACGACAGATACGCAGTATTTT,NA,TRBD2,TRBV7-3,TRBJ2-3
CASSWRTGELFF,TGTGCCAGCAGTTGGCGGACCGGGGAGCTGTTTTTT,NA,NA,TRBV6-5,TRBJ2-2
CASRLAGVIASGEQFF,TGCGCCAGCAGACTAGCGGGAGTAATAGCATCGGGTGAGCAGTTCTTC,NA,TRBD2,TRBV4-1,TRBJ2-1
CASVSLRQGVF,TGTGCCAGCGTAAGTTTAAGGCAGGGTGTCTTC,NA,NA,TRBV6-1,TRBJ2-1
CASSLAPGVTGELFF,TGTGCCAGCAGCTTAGCCCCCGGGGTCACCGGGGAGCTGTTTTTT,NA,NA,TRBV7-8,TRBJ2-2
CSVLGVAGGNSYEQYF,TGCAGCGTTCTGGGAGTAGCGGGAGGGAACTCCTACGAGCAGTACTTC,NA,TRBD2,TRBV29-1,TRBJ2-7
CASSQDHPGQGNYEQYF,TGTGCCAGCAGCCAAGATCATCCGGGACAGGGGAACTACGAGCAGTACTTC,NA,TRBD1,TRBV4-2,TRBJ2-7
CSVSGTVGMEQYF,TGCAGCGTATCCGGGACAGTCGGCATGGAGCAGTACTTC,NA,TRBD1,TRBV29-1,TRBJ2-7
CASSLDAGRGTEAFF,TGCGCCAGCAGCTTGGACGCGGGGCGGGGCACTGAAGCTTTCTTT,NA,NA,TRBV5-1,TRBJ1-1
CASSAQGNEQFF,TGTGCCAGCAGCGCACAGGGGAATGAGCAGTTCTTC,NA,TRBD1,TRBV2,TRBJ2-1
CASSDGQLDGYTF,TGTGCCAGCAGCGACGGACAGTTAGACGGCTACACCTTC,NA,NA,TRBV5-4,TRBJ1-2